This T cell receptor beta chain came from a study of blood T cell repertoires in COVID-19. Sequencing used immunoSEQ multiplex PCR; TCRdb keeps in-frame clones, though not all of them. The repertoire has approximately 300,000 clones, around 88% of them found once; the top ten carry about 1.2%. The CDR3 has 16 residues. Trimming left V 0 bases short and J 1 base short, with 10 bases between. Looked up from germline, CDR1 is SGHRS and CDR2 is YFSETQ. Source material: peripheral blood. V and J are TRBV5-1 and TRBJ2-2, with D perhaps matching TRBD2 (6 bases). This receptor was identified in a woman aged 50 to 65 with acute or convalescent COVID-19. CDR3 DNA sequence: TGCGCCAGCAGCTTGGGTCCTAGCGAGAACACCGGGGAGCTGTTTTTT. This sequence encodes CASSLGPSENTGELFF.